This TCR beta chain was retrieved from a study of CD4+ T cells in melanoma. This clone occurred once. The antigen remains unidentified. Germline assignment: CDR1 GTSNPN and CDR2 SVGIG (reference sequence). This CDR3 is 15 amino acids long. Study-wide findings and caveats: CD8+ T cell, macrophage and B cell function reportedly correlated with neoantigen-specific CD4+ T cells. Diverse differentiation states were reported for melanoma neoantigen-specific CD4+ T cells.

Measured with immunoSEQ multiplex PCR; TCRdb has only the in-frame clones, and not every one. Found here are over 100,000 clones, approximately 90% of them singletons; the top ten hold around 3.3%. The genes are TRBV30 and TRBJ2-5, with D perhaps TRBD1 or TRBD2 (5 bases each). The J call may be in error: the DNA end matches TRBJ2-7 better. The receptor comes from a human donor with melanoma. Specimen: peripheral blood. This CDR3 is CAWSRNRPGVNEQYF. CDR3 DNA sequence: TGTGCCTGGAGTCGTAACAGGCCCGGGGTGAACGAGCAGTACTTC.